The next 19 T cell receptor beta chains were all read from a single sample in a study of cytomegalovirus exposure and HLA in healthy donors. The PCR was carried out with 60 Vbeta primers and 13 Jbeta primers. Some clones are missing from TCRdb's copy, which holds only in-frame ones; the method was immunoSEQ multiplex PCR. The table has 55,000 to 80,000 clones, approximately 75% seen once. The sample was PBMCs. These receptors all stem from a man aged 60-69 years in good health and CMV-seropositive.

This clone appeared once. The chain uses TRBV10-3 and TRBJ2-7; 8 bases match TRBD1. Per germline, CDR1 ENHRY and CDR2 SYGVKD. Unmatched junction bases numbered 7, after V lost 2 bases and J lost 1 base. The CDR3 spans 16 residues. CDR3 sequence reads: CAISEPRQGSSYEQYF. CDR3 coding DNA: TGTGCCATCAGTGAGCCCCGACAGGGGTCGTCCTACGAGCAGTACTTC.

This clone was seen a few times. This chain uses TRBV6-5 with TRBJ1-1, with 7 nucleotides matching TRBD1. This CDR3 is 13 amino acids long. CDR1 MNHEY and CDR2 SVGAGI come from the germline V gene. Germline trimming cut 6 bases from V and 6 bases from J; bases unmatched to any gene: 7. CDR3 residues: CASRTRGRAEAFF. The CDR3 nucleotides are TGTGCCAGCAGGACTAGGGGGCGAGCTGAAGCTTTCTTT.

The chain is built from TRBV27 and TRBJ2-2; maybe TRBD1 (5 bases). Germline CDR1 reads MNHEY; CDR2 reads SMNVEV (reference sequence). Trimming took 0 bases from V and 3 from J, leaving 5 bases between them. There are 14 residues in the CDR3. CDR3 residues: CASSLSRDTGELFF. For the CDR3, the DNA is TGTGCCAGCAGTTTATCCAGGGACACCGGGGAGCTGTTTTTT.

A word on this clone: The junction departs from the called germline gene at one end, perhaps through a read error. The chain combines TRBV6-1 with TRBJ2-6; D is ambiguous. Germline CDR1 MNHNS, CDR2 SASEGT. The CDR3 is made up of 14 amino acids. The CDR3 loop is CASSGASWANVLTF. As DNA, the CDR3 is TGTGCCAGCAGTGGGGCCTCTTGGGCCAACGTCCTGACTTTC.

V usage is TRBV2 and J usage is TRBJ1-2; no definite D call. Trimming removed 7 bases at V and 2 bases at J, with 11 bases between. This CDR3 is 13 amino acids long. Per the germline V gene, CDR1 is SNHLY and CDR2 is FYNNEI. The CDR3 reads CASIGQKNYGYTF. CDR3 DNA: TGTGCCAGCATTGGGCAGAAGAACTATGGCTACACCTTC. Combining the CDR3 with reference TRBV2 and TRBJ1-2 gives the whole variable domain EPEVTQTPSHQVTQMGQEVILRCVPISNHLYFYWYRQILGQKVEFLVSFYNNEISEKSEIFDDQFSVERPDGSNFTLKIRSTKLEDSAMYFCASIGQKNYGYTFGSGTRLTVV.

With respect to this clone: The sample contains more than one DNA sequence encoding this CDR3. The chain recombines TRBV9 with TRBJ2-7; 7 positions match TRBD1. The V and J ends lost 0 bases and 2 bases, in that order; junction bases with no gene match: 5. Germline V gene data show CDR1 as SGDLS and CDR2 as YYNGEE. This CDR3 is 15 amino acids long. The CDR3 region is CASSVGAGGTYEQYF. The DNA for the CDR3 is TGTGCCAGCAGCGTAGGGGCAGGGGGAACCTACGAGCAGTACTTC.

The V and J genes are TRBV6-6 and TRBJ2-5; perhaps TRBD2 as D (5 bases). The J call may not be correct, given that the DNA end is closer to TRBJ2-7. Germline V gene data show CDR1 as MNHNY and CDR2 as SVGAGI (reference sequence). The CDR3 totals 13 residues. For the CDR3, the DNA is TGTGCCAGCAGTTACTCAGCTGCGGGCGAGCAGTACTTC. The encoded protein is CASSYSAAGEQYF.

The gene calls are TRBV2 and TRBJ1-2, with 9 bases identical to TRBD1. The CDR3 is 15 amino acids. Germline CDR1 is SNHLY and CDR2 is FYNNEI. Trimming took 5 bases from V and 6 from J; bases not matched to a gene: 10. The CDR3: CASSQGQGNSDGYTF. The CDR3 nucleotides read TGTGCCAGCAGTCAGGGACAGGGAAATTCTGATGGCTACACCTTC.

The CDR3 here is CSARDLRSRFF. The CDR3 bases are TGCAGTGCTAGAGATCTAAGGAGCCGGTTCTTC. V is TRBV20-1 and J is TRBJ2-1; D unresolved. Looked up from germline, CDR1 is DFQATT and CDR2 is SNEGSKA (reference sequence). The CDR3 spans 11 residues. Trimming took 0 bases from V and 15 from J, leaving 12 bases between them.

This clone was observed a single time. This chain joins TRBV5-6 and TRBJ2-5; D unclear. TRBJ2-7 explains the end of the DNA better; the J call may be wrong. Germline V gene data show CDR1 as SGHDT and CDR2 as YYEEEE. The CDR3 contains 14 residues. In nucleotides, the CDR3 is TGTGCCAGCAGCTTGGCAGGTTACTCCTACGAGCAGTACTTC. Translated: CASSLAGYSYEQYF.

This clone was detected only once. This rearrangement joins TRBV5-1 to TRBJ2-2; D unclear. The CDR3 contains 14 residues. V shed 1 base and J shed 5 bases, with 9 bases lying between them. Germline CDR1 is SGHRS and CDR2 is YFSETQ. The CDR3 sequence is CASSLRSGTGELFF. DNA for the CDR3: TGCGCCAGCAGCTTGAGGTCCGGGACCGGGGAGCTGTTTTTT.

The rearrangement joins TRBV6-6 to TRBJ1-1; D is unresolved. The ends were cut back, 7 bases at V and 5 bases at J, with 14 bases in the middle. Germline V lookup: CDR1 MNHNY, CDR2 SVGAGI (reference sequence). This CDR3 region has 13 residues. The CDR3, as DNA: TGTGCCAGCAATAGTTACGGGTTAACTGAAGCTTTCTTT. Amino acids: CASNSYGLTEAFF.

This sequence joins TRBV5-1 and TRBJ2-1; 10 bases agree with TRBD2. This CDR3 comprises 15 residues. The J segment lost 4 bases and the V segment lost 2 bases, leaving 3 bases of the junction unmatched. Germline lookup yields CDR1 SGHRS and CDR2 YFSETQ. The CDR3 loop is CASSFTSGDYNEQFF. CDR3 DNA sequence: TGCGCCAGCAGCTTTACTAGCGGGGATTACAATGAGCAGTTCTTC.

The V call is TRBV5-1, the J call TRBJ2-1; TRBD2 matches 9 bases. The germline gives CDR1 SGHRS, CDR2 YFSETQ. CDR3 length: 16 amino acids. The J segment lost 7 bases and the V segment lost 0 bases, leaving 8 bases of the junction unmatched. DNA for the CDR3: TGCGCCAGCAGCTTGGGAGCCAGCGGGGGGCGAAATGAGCAGTTCTTC. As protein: CASSLGASGGRNEQFF.

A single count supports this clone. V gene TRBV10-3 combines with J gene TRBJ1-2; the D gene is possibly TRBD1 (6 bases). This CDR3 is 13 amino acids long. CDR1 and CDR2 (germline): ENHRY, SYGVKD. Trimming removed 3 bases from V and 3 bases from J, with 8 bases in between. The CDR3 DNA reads TGTGCCATCAGTGATGAGGGGGACTATGGCTACACCTTC. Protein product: CAISDEGDYGYTF.

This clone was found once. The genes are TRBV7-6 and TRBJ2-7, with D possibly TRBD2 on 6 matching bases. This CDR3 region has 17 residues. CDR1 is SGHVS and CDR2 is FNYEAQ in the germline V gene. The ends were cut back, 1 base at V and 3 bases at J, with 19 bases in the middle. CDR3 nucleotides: TGTGCCAGCAGCTTAGGCTTCGGGGGAGACTCCAACTACGAGCAGTACTTC. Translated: CASSLGFGGDSNYEQYF.

CDR3 residues: CASSRTGSSYNSPLHF. CDR3 nucleotide sequence: TGTGCCAGCAGCCGGACAGGGAGCTCCTATAATTCACCCCTCCACTTT. V is TRBV11-2 and J is TRBJ1-6; TRBD1 aligns across 8 bases. After removal of 5 bases from V and 0 bases from J, the junction contained 3 bases not matched to a gene. This CDR3 contains 16 residues. CDR1 and CDR2 (germline): SGHAT, FQNNGV.

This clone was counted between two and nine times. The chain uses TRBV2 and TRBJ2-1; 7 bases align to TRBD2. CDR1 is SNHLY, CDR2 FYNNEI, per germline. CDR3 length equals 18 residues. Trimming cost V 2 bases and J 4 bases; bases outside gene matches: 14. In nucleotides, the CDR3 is TGTGCCAGCAGTGAAAAAAAGGCGGGGGAAGCAAGATACAATGAGCAGTTCTTC. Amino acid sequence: CASSEKKAGEARYNEQFF.

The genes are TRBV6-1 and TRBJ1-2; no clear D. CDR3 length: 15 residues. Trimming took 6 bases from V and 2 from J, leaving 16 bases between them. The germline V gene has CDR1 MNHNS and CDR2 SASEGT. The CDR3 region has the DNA TGTGCCAGCAGCGCCGAGGCTGGAGGCAACTATGGCTACACCTTC. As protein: CASSAEAGGNYGYTF.